The count of the clone carrying this T cell receptor (beta chain) is one. Method: immunoSEQ multiplex PCR; TCRdb's copy keeps in-frame clones and lacks some. Among around 14,000 clones listed, less than 75% were seen once. This sample was taken from a study of radiotherapy plus CTLA-4 blockade in lung cancer. Across the study: Among enrolled patients, over 15% responded and about 30% achieved disease control.

Looked up from germline, CDR1 is LNHDA and CDR2 is SQIVND (reference sequence). This CDR3 spans 17 amino acids. V dropped 3 bases and J dropped 3; count of bases not matched to a gene: 9. The clonotype was recovered from a human donor with non-small cell lung cancer whose response to radiotherapy plus ipilimumab could not be evaluated. Material: peripheral blood, obtained from a patient treated with radiotherapy plus ipilimumab. This chain connects TRBV19 to TRBJ1-5, with 9 bases lining up with TRBD1. Written as DNA, the CDR3 is TGTGCCAGTAGTATCGGGAACAGGGGGCCTAACAATCAGCCCCAGCATTTT. Protein product: CASSIGNRGPNNQPQHF.